One T cell receptor beta chain is described in this entry. Its specificity is not known. Different DNA sequences within this sample yield the same CDR3. Antigen-specific CD4+ T cells were first expanded with viral peptide pools by the ViraFEST assay and only then sequenced. Between days 9 and 10 of culture, CD4+ T cells were separated out. Everyone in the study got two shots of either the BNT162b2 or mRNA-1273 vaccine. These data originate in a study of vaccination effects on CD4 cells after COVID-19. General study results and limits: Of the vaccine-induced clones from healthy vaccinees, merely 1 of 255 recognized common cold coronaviruses as well.

The CDR3 contains 13 residues. The V gene's germline CDR1 is SGHTA and CDR2 FQGNSA. V dropped 6 bases and J dropped 2 bases, with 10 bases sitting between them. Clones were sequenced by immunoSEQ multiplex PCR, and TCRdb holds only the in-frame ones, with some missing. The table shows some 24,000 clones, with under 85% occurring only once. This sequence joins TRBV7-2 and TRBJ1-2; D is possibly TRBD1 (6 bases). Sequencing used CD4+ T cells from PBMCs cultured with HCoV-NL63 spike peptides, obtained after COVID-19 vaccination. This TCR derives from a human donor who received a COVID-19 vaccine. The CDR3 loop reads CASSLQGNYGYTF. CDR3 DNA: TGTGCCAGCAGTTTACAGGGAAACTATGGCTACACCTTC.